Below are 9 T cell receptor beta chains sequenced from a single sample in a study of CXCR3-negative and CXCR3-positive naive CD8 T cells. Findings and caveats of the study: Higher TRB CDR3 hydrophobicity marked CXCR3-positive naive cells relative to CXCR3-negative naive cells.

Antigens for these TCRs are unknown. Through 5' RACE with UMI labels, the TRB cDNA libraries were prepared. TCRdb re-called the 5' RACE reads and catalogs CDR3 proteins one per entry, DNA excluded. The sample includes about 120,000 distinct CDR3 sequences. Source material: naive CXCR3+ CD8+ T cells from blood. Sample subset: CD45RO-CCR7+CD27+CD95- naive CD8+ T cells expressing CXCR3 (TNR3+). All receptors derive from a human donor in good health. Some clones in this sample may be carry-over from other donors' samples.

This chain joins TRBV11-3 and TRBJ2-2; absent DNA, TCRdb's TRBD2 call cannot be checked. Germline V lookup: CDR1 SGHNT, CDR2 YENEEA. This CDR3 has 16 amino acids. CDR3 protein: CASSRNVAGDAGELFF.

The V call is TRBV3-1, the J call TRBJ2-3; with no DNA, the TCRdb D assignment of TRBD2 cannot be verified. Germline-derived CDR1 and CDR2 are LGHDT and YNNKEL (reference sequence). This CDR3 comprises 17 residues. This CDR3 reads CASSKRGAGDLENTQYF.

The rearrangement joins TRBV4-1 to TRBJ2-2; TCRdb selects TRBD1, and the lack of DNA leaves this call unchecked. This CDR3 spans 17 amino acids. Germline V gene lookup returns CDR1 MGHRA and CDR2 YSYEKL. CDR3: CASSQDDRQGNTGELFF.

The chain carries TRBV15 and TRBJ2-3. CDR1 and CDR2 (germline): LNHNV, YYDKDF (reference sequence). The CDR3 has 15 amino acids. CDR3: CATSRDQDSTDTQYF.

CDR3 in amino acids: CASSLFPSGVQGPYNEQFF. The chain recombines TRBV27 with TRBJ2-1; TCRdb lists TRBD2, though no DNA is available to test this call. Germline CDR1 MNHEY, CDR2 SMNVEV (reference sequence). This CDR3 contains 19 residues.

The rearrangement uses TRBV7-3 and TRBJ1-1; TCRdb proposes TRBD1, but this gene call is untestable without DNA. Germline values: CDR1 SGHTA, CDR2 FQGTGA. This CDR3 has 12 amino acids. CDR3: CASSSGDAEAFF.

The CDR3 sequence: CASSVAVDEQFF. The V gene is TRBV9, the J gene TRBJ2-1. The CDR3 totals 12 residues. Germline values: CDR1 SGDLS, CDR2 YYNGEE.

This CDR3 is CASSLRDNSYEQYF. The chain uses TRBV18 and TRBJ2-7; TCRdb names TRBD1, which stays unverified in the absence of DNA. CDR3 length: 14 residues. The V gene's germline CDR1 is KGHSH and CDR2 LQKENI.

Here the CDR3 reads CASSERVQGALSGLRGELFF. The V call is TRBV2, the J call TRBJ2-2; as DNA is missing, the TRBD1 call by TCRdb cannot be tested. The germline V gene encodes CDR1 SNHLY and CDR2 FYNNEI. The CDR3 spans 20 residues.